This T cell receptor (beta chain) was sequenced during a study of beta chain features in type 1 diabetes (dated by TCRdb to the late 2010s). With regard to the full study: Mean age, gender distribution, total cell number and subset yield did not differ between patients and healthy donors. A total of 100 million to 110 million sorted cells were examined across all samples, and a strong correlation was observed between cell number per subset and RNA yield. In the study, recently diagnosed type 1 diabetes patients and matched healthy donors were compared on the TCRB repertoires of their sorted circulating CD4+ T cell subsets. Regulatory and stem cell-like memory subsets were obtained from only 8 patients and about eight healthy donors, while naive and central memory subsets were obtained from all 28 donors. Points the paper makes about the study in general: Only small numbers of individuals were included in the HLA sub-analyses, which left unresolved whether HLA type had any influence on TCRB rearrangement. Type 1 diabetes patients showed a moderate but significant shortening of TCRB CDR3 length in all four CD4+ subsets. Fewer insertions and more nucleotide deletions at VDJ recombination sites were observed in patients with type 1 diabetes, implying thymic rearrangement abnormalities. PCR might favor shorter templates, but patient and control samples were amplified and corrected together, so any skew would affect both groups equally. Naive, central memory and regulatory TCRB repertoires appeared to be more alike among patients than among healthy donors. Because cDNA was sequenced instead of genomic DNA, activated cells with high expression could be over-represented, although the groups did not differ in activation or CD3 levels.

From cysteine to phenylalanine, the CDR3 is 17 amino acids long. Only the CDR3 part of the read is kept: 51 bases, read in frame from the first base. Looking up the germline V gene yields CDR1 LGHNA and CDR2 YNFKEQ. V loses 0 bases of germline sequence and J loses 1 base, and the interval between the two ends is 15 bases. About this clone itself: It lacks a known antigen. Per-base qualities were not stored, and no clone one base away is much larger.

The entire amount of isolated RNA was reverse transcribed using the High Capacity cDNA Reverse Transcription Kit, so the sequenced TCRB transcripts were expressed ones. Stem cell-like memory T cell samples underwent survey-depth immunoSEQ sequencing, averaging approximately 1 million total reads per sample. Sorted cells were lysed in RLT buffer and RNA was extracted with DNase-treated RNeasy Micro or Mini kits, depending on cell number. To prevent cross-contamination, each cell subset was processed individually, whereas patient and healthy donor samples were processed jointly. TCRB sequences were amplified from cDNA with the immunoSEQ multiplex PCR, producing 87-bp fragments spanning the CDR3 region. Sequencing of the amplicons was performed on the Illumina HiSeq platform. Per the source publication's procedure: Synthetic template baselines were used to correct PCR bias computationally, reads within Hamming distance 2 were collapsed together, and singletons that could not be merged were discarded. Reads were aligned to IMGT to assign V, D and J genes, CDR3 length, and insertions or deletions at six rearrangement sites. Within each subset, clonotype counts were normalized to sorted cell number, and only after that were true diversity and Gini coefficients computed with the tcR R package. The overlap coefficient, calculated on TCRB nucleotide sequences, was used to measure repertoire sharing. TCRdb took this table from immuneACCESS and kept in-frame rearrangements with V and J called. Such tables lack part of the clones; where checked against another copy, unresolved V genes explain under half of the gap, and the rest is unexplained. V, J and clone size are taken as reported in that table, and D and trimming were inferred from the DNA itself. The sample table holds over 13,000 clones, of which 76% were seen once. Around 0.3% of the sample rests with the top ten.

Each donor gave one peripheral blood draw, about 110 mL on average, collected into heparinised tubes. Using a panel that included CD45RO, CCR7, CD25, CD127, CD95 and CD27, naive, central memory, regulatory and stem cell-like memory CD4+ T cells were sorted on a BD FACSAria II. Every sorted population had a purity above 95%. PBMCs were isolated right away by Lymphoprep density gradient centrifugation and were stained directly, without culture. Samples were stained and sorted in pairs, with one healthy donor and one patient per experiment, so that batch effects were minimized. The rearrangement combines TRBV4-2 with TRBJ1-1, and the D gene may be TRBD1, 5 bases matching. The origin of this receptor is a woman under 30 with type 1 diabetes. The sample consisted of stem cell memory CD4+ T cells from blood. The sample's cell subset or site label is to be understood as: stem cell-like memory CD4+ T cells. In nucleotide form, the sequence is TGTGCCAGCAGCCAAGATCCCCGCCTCGGGGGGAACACTGAAGCTTTCTTT. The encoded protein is CASSQDPRLGGNTEAFF.